One and the same sample provided the 18 T cell receptor beta chains below, sequenced in a study of identifying expanded T cells in peripheral blood. Profiled with immunoSEQ multiplex PCR; TCRdb holds only in-frame clones, not every one. The table shows under 130,000 clones, with around 88% occurring only once. The sequenced sample consisted of blood. Source of these receptors: a person aged 18 to 70 in good health.

V gene TRBV7-2 combines with J gene TRBJ2-1, with D possibly being TRBD1 or TRBD2 (5 bases each). CDR1 SGHTA and CDR2 FQGNSA come from the germline V gene. The CDR3 loop spans 15 amino acids. V lost 1 base, J lost 3 bases, and 10 bases lay in between. CDR3 sequence: CASSLGGGGYNEQFF. CDR3 DNA: TGTGCCAGCAGCTTAGGGGGCGGAGGCTACAATGAGCAGTTCTTC.

This sequence joins TRBV30 and TRBJ1-2; D not resolved. The CDR3 sequence is 10 residues long. Trimming removed 2 bases at V and 4 bases at J, with 2 bases between. Germline CDR1 GTSNPN, CDR2 SVGIG (reference sequence). The CDR3 here is CAWSLYGYTF. The CDR3 region has the DNA TGTGCCTGGAGTCTCTATGGCTACACCTTC.

This clone was recorded only once. The V gene is TRBV29-1, the J gene TRBJ2-5; perhaps D is TRBD1 or TRBD2 (5 bases each). The germline V gene has CDR1 SQVTM and CDR2 ANQGSEA. Trimming shortened V by 6 bases and J by 0 bases, and 11 bases separated the two germline ends. The CDR3 consists of 13 residues. CDR3 region: CSVRGRHQETQYF. CDR3 nucleotide sequence: TGCAGCGTCCGGGGACGGCACCAAGAGACCCAGTACTTC.

The chain uses TRBV6-5 and TRBJ1-2; no firm D call. The CDR3 runs to 12 residues. Germline CDR1 MNHEY, CDR2 SVGAGI. Trimming took off 6 bases at V and 1 base at J, with 6 bases between the two ends. The CDR3: CASRYNNYGYTF. In DNA form, the CDR3 reads TGTGCCAGCAGGTACAATAACTATGGCTACACCTTC.

V is TRBV28 and J is TRBJ2-7, with 9 bases aligning to TRBD1. CDR3 length equals 20 residues. V trimming: 6 bases; J trimming: 3 bases; junction bases outside the gene matches: 24. CDR1 is MDHEN, CDR2 SYDVKM, per germline. The CDR3 DNA follows: TGTGCCAGCAGCTCCCCAACGTTCCCGGGACAGGGACGCGGGGACTACGAGCAGTACTTC. Its protein product is CASSSPTFPGQGRGDYEQYF.

The V call is TRBV5-4, the J call TRBJ2-1; no reliable D call. CDR1 is SGHNT and CDR2 is YYREEE in the germline V gene (reference sequence). The V end was cut by 7 bases, the J end by 2 bases, with 22 bases between. The CDR3 length is 17 residues. CDR3 coding DNA: TGTGCCAGCTCCCCCTTCCGTCCTAGGAACGCCTACAATGAGCAGTTCTTC. It codes for CASSPFRPRNAYNEQFF.

The J gene is TRBJ1-3, the V gene TRBV27; D ambiguous. The CDR3 is 14 residues long. Germline V gives CDR1 MNHEY, CDR2 SMNVEV (reference sequence). V gave up 4 bases and J gave up 0 bases, with 7 bases separating them. CDR3 in amino acids: CASSSGVSGNTIYF. The CDR3, as DNA: TGTGCCAGCAGTTCCGGAGTCTCTGGAAACACCATATATTTT.

This clone was seen a few times. The chain couples TRBV5-6 to TRBJ1-2; D is unclear. Per the germline V gene, CDR1 is SGHDT and CDR2 is YYEEEE. Trimming removed 0 bases from V and 9 bases from J, with 9 bases in between. The CDR3 contains 12 residues. CDR3 residues: CASSLGISSYTF. CDR3 DNA sequence: TGTGCCAGCAGCTTGGGGATTAGCAGCTACACCTTC.

The chain's CDR3 is CASSQAALTGELFF. In nucleotides, the CDR3 is TGCGCCAGCAGCCAAGCCGCCCTTACCGGGGAGCTGTTTTTT. The chain couples TRBV4-3 to TRBJ2-2; the D is unclear. The length of the CDR3 is 14 residues. Germline lookup yields CDR1 LGHNA and CDR2 YSLEER. With 1 base removed from V and 5 bases from J, the gap between germline ends came to 8 bases.

The CDR3 region is CASSPRGGKTYEQYF. The CDR3 coding sequence is TGTGCCAGCTCACCACGCGGGGGGAAGACTTACGAGCAGTACTTC. The chain links TRBV18 to TRBJ2-7; 8 nucleotides match TRBD2. Germline-derived CDR1 and CDR2 are KGHSH and LQKENI. V shed 1 base, J shed 4 bases, and the junction held 6 bases outside the gene matches. This CDR3 is built from 15 residues.

The genes are TRBV7-2 and TRBJ2-5, with 7 bases aligning to TRBD2. The CDR3 length is 16 residues. Trimming cost V 4 bases and J 0 bases; bases outside gene matches: 8. Per germline, CDR1 SGHTA and CDR2 FQGNSA. This CDR3 reads CASSSLGLLYQETQYF. In DNA, the CDR3 is TGTGCCAGCAGCTCCTTGGGACTACTCTACCAAGAGACCCAGTACTTC.

CDR3 sequence (DNA): TGTGCCACCAGGGACAGGGGTTTTTTGAACACTGAAGCTTTCTTT. This codes for CATRDRGFLNTEAFF. The chain couples TRBV6-5 to TRBJ1-1, with 10 bases fitting TRBD1. The germline CDR1 and CDR2 sequences are MNHEY and SVGAGI. Trimming cost V 10 bases and J 0 bases; bases outside gene matches: 8. The CDR3 runs to 15 residues.

This sequence joins TRBV19 and TRBJ2-1, with no clear D. This CDR3 is 14 amino acids long. Trimming removed 5 bases from V and 0 bases from J, with 8 bases in between. Germline CDR1 is LNHDA and CDR2 is SQIVND (reference sequence). The CDR3 bases are TGTGCCAGTAGTGCTTTTAGCTCCTACAATGAGCAGTTCTTC. Amino acid sequence: CASSAFSSYNEQFF.

The J gene is TRBJ2-1, the V gene TRBV2; D is possibly TRBD1 (5 bases). V lost 7 bases and J 2 bases, leaving 18 bases between the germline ends. Germline CDR1 reads SNHLY; CDR2 reads FYNNEI. The CDR3 runs 16 residues. The CDR3 here is CASNPRAAGAYNEQFF. The DNA of the CDR3 is TGTGCCAGCAACCCCAGGGCGGCAGGAGCCTACAATGAGCAGTTCTTC.

This clone has a single count. This chain uses TRBV10-3 with TRBJ1-5; D is unclear. V was pared by 6 bases and J by 2 bases, with 14 bases between. Germline-derived CDR1 and CDR2 are ENHRY and SYGVKD. There are 15 residues in the CDR3. DNA for the CDR3: TGTGCCATCAGCGGGGAGGAAAGGGGCAATCAGCCCCAGCATTTT. This sequence encodes CAISGEERGNQPQHF.

There are a few counts of this clone. The chain combines TRBV5-5 with TRBJ1-1; 12 bases map to TRBD1. The germline V gene has CDR1 SGHKS and CDR2 YYEKEE (reference sequence). V shed 2 bases, J shed 4 bases, and the junction held 9 bases outside the gene matches. This CDR3 spans 17 amino acids. The CDR3 spells CASSFRDRGQRGTEAFF. CDR3 bases: TGTGCCAGCAGCTTCCGGGACAGGGGGCAGAGGGGCACTGAAGCTTTCTTT.

J is TRBJ2-2 and V is TRBV7-9; 9 nucleotides match TRBD1. The CDR3 is 15 residues long. After removal of 4 bases from V and 4 bases from J, the junction contained 4 bases not matched to a gene. Germline CDR1 and CDR2: SEHNR and FQNEAQ (reference sequence). This chain's CDR3 is CASSWTGDPTGELFF. CDR3 in DNA: TGTGCCAGCAGCTGGACAGGGGATCCCACCGGGGAGCTGTTTTTT.

In this sample, this clone turned up a few times. The genes are TRBV5-6 and TRBJ1-3; D unresolved. V lost 0 bases and J 6 bases, leaving 10 bases between the germline ends. The CDR3 extends over 14 amino acids. In germline, CDR1 is SGHDT, CDR2 YYEEEE. DNA of the CDR3: TGTGCCAGCAGCTTGGATGGGATAGAAAACACCATATATTTT. Its translation is CASSLDGIENTIYF.